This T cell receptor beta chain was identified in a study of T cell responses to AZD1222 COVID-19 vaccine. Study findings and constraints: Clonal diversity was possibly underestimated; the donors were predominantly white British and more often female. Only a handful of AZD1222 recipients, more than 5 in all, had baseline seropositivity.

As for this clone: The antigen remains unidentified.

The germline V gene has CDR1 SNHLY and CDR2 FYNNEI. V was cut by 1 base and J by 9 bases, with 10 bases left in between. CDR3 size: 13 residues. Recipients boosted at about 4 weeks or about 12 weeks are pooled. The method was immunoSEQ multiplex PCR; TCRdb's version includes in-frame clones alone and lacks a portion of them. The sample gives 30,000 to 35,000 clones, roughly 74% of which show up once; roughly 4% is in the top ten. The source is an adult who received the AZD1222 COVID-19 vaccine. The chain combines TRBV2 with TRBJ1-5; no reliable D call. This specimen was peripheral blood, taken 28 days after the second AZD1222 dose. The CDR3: CASSEGSPGPQHF. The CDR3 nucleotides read TGTGCCAGCAGTGAAGGATCCCCAGGGCCCCAGCATTTT.